In its sample, the clone carrying this T cell receptor beta chain is medium-sized. The researchers put roughly 200,000 CFSE-labeled responder cells into plates with roughly 200,000 irradiated, violet-dye-labeled stimulator cells. The record originates from a study of graft-versus-host responses after intestinal transplantation. Study summary: Recipients obtained multivisceral, liver-intestinal, or isolated intestinal transplants.

V was pared by 3 bases and J by 7 bases, with 11 bases of the junction left unmatched. This CDR3 contains 15 residues. CDR1 is SGHNT and CDR2 is YYREEE in the germline V gene (reference sequence). Sequencing used immunoSEQ multiplex PCR; TCRdb keeps in-frame clones, though not all of them. The table includes roughly 20,000 clones, around 41% detected once. Study observations and caveats: Recipient marrow showed GvH clones, some seen first in ileum or blood. HvG clone declines early post-transplant were associated with peak circulating GvH levels.

The input for sequencing was alloreactive CD8+ T cells from a mixed lymphocyte reaction culture, taken before intestinal transplant. Stated subset: CFSE-low proliferating T cells sorted from roughly six-day pre-transplant mixed lymphocyte reaction (GvH or HvG direction). V and J are TRBV5-4 and TRBJ2-7; 9 bases are a match to TRBD1. The TCR was taken from a human patient who received an intestinal transplant. CDR3 coding DNA: TGTGCCAGCAGCTCCGGAGGGACAGGGCCAAAAGAGCAGTACTTC. Protein: CASSSGGTGPKEQYF.